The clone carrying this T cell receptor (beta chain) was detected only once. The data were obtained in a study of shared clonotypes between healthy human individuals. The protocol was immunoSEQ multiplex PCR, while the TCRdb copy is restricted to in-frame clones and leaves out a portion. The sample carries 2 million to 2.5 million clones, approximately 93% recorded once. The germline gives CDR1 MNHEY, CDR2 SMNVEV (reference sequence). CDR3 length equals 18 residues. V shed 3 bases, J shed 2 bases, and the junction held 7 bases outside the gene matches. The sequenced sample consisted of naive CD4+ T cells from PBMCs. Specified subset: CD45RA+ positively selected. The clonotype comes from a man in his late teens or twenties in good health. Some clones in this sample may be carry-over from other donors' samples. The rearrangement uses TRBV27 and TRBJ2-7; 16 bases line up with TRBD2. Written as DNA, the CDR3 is TGTGCCAGCAGTTTCCCCGGGACTAGCGGGAGGGCTACCTACGAGCAGTACTTC. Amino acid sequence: CASSFPGTSGRATYEQYF.